These 14 T cell receptor beta chains came from one sample sequenced in a study of CD8+CD57+ T cells in acquired aplastic anemia. The use of genomic DNA as template underpinned the TCR beta VDJ and CDR3 profiling. TCRdb redid the calling of the reads with MiXCR, one entry per CDR3 protein. The repertoire consists of about 130,000 distinct CDR3 sequences, with around two fifths occurring once and the leading ten covering 8.4%. Sequencing was performed on sorted CD4+, CD8+, or CD8+CD57+ T cells (not recorded which) from PBMCs. The receptors here all came from a human donor in good health, serving as a control.

This chain joins TRBV25-1 and TRBJ2-3, with D possibly TRBD1 on 6 matching bases. Germline CDR1 MGHDK, CDR2 SYGVNS. The CDR3 is made up of 15 amino acids. Deletions cut 6 bases from V and 0 bases from J, with 13 bases between. CDR3 in amino acids: CASSLQGPSTDTQYF. For the CDR3, the DNA is TGTGCCAGCAGCTTACAGGGACCCAGCACAGATACGCAGTATTTT.

At least ten counts were recorded for this clonotype. The rearrangement uses TRBV19 and TRBJ2-7, with D maybe TRBD1 (5 bases). Trimming shortened V by 10 bases and J by 5 bases, and 18 bases separated the two germline ends. CDR1 and CDR2 (germline): LNHDA, SQIVND (reference sequence). This CDR3 comprises 13 residues. In nucleotides, the CDR3 is TGTGCCACCAAGACAGCTCCTCGCGACGAGCAGTACTTC. Protein product: CATKTAPRDEQYF.

V gene TRBV24-1 combines with J gene TRBJ2-5, with TRBD2 identical over 8 bases. CDR1 KGHDR and CDR2 SFDVKD come from the germline V gene. With V trimmed by 8 bases and J by 5 bases, 12 bases remained unmatched. The CDR3 has 15 amino acids. CDR3 amino acids: CATKPGLEGSETQYF. The CDR3 DNA follows: TGTGCCACCAAACCGGGACTAGAGGGGTCGGAGACCCAGTACTTC.

V gene TRBV7-2 combines with J gene TRBJ2-3; D not certain. Looked up from germline, CDR1 is SGHTA and CDR2 is FQGNSA. V lost 5 bases and J 3 bases, leaving 9 bases between the germline ends. The CDR3 is made up of 13 amino acids. The CDR3 protein is CASSVAGTDTQYF. CDR3 bases: TGTGCCAGCAGCGTCGCCGGGACAGATACGCAGTATTTT.

This clonotype was counted at least ten times. The chain couples TRBV15 to TRBJ1-2; D is ambiguous. The V end was cut by 0 bases, the J end by 3 bases, with 11 bases between. Germline V gene lookup returns CDR1 LNHNV and CDR2 YYDKDF (reference sequence). The CDR3 length is 15 residues. DNA for the CDR3: TGTGCCACCAGCAGAGATCTAAGCACTTACTATGGCTACACCTTC. Encoded protein: CATSRDLSTYYGYTF.

The chain links TRBV9 to TRBJ1-3; D possibly corresponds to TRBD1 (5 bases). Per the germline V gene, CDR1 is SGDLS and CDR2 is YYNGEE. V dropped 4 bases and J dropped 5 bases, with 16 bases sitting between them. This CDR3 region has 15 residues. CDR3 residues: CASSSHAEGRNTIYF. The CDR3 region has the DNA TGTGCCAGCAGCTCACATGCGGAGGGGCGAAACACCATATATTTT.

Note on this clonotype: A much larger clone differs from this one at a single base, so this may be a read error. The rearrangement uses TRBV28 and TRBJ1-2; possible D gene TRBD1, 5 bases. The CDR3 has 12 amino acids. The V gene lost 5 bases and the J gene lost 3 bases, with 7 bases spanning the gap. Germline-derived CDR1 and CDR2 are MDHEN and SYDVKM. CDR3 in DNA: TGTGCCAGCAGTCCACAGGACTATGGCTACACCTTC. It is translated as CASSPQDYGYTF.

The V call is TRBV10-2, the J call TRBJ1-1, with a tentative D call TRBD1 (6 bases). V gave up 4 bases and J gave up 1 base, with 16 bases separating them. From germline, CDR1 is WSHSY and CDR2 SAAADI. This CDR3 contains 16 residues. In DNA, the CDR3 is TGCGCCAGCAGTGGATACCAGGGGCTAGCGAACACTGAAGCTTTCTTT. Residues: CASSGYQGLANTEAFF.

As for this clonotype: A much bigger clone sits one base away, suggesting this may be a read error. The chain uses TRBV11-2 and TRBJ2-7; D possibly corresponds to TRBD2 (5 bases). V gave up 3 bases and J gave up 7 bases, with 25 bases separating them. In germline, CDR1 is SGHAT, CDR2 FQNNGV. CDR3 length: 17 amino acids. The CDR3 loop reads CASSFPSGPSSYNEQYF. The CDR3 region has the DNA TGTGCCAGCAGCTTCCCCAGCGGACCCAGCTCCTACAATGAGCAGTACTTC.

The V and J genes are TRBV24-1 and TRBJ2-7, with D possibly TRBD1 on 5 matching bases. The germline V gene encodes CDR1 KGHDR and CDR2 SFDVKD. V lost 3 bases and J lost 0, with 14 bases in between. This CDR3 region has 16 residues. The CDR3, as DNA: TGTGCCACCAGTGATCCGACAGCCTCCAACTCCTACGAGCAGTACTTC. This translates into CATSDPTASNSYEQYF.

For the CDR3, the DNA is TGCAGTGCCCCCGAAAGACTTCAAGAGCAGTACTTC. The encoded protein is CSAPERLQEQYF. The chain couples TRBV20-1 to TRBJ2-7, with D uncertain. Germline V lookup: CDR1 DFQATT, CDR2 SNEGSKA (reference sequence). Trimming stripped 6 bases from V and 7 bases from J, with 16 bases between. This CDR3 has 12 amino acids.

This clonotype was detected only once. The rearrangement links TRBV10-3 to TRBJ2-1; 9 bases are a match to TRBD2. Trimming took 5 bases from V and 10 from J; bases not matched to a gene: 6. The CDR3 has 13 residues. Germline lookup yields CDR1 ENHRY and CDR2 SYGVKD. The CDR3 reads CAISIIAGEEQFF. CDR3 nucleotides: TGTGCCATCAGTATCATAGCGGGGGAGGAGCAGTTCTTC.

The CDR3, as DNA: TGTGCCAGCAGTGTGTCGGGACGCAGAGAACCCCTCCACTTT. This codes for CASSVSGRREPLHF. The gene calls are TRBV6-1 and TRBJ1-6; D is perhaps TRBD1 (5 bases). This CDR3 contains 14 residues. The germline gives CDR1 MNHNS, CDR2 SASEGT. V lost 4 bases and J 12 bases, leaving 16 bases between the germline ends.

The chain combines TRBV7-9 with TRBJ1-4; TRBD1 might be the D (5 bases). The ends were cut back, 2 bases at V and 6 bases at J, with 10 bases in the middle. Per germline, CDR1 SEHNR and CDR2 FQNEAQ (reference sequence). CDR3 length: 14 amino acids. The CDR3 DNA sequence: TGTGCCAGCAGCTTATCGATGGGGGATGAAAAACTGTTTTTT. Its protein is CASSLSMGDEKLFF.